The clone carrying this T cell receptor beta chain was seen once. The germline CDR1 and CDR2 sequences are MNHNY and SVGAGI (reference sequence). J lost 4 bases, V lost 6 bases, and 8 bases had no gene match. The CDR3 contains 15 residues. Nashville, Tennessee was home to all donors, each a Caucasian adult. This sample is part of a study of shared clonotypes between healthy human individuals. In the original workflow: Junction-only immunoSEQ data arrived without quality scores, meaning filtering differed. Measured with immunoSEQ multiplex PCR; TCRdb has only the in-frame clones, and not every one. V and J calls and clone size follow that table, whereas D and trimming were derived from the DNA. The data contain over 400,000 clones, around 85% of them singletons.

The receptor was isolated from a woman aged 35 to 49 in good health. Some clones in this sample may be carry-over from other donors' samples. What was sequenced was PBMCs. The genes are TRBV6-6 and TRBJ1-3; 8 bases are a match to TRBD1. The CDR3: CASSPDREVGNTIYF. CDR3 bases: TGTGCCAGCAGCCCGGACAGGGAGGTCGGAAACACCATATATTTT.